Following are 23 T cell receptor beta chains from one sample sequenced in a study of shared clonotypes between healthy human individuals. Assay: immunoSEQ multiplex PCR; the TCRdb copy retains only in-frame clones and omits some. This table has about 1 million clones, roughly 75% appearing once. Sample: memory CD4+ T cells sorted from blood. Subset indicated: CD45RA-negative fraction. The receptors originated from a man aged 18-30 years in good health.

This clone was observed once. The chain is built from TRBV4-1 and TRBJ2-5; TRBD2 aligns across 7 bases. The V segment lost 0 bases and the J segment 5 bases; nucleotides outside the gene matches: 12. The CDR3 has 17 amino acids. The germline V gene encodes CDR1 MGHRA and CDR2 YSYEKL. DNA of the CDR3: TGCGCCAGCAGCCAAGATGCTAAGGGAGGGATCGGGGAGACCCAGTACTTC. Translated, it gives CASSQDAKGGIGETQYF.

This clone has more than one count but fewer than ten. The V gene is TRBV5-1, the J gene TRBJ1-1; D is uncertain. The CDR3 spans 12 residues. V lost 3 bases to trimming and J lost 8 bases, with 11 bases between them. Germline V gene sequence: CDR1 SGHRS, CDR2 YFSETQ. CDR3: CASSYIGSEAFF. DNA of the CDR3: TGCGCCAGCAGCTATATCGGGTCAGAAGCTTTCTTT.

A remark on this clone: One end of the junction is discordant with germline, which a read error may explain. V usage is TRBV7-7 and J usage is TRBJ2-3; D remains ambiguous. There are 15 residues in the CDR3. Germline values: CDR1 SSHAT, CDR2 FNYEAQ (reference sequence). DNA of the CDR3: TGTGCTAGCAGCTTTGGCACTGATAGCACAGATACGCAGTATTTT. This sequence encodes CASSFGTDSTDTQYF.

V is TRBV11-3 and J is TRBJ2-7; D may be TRBD1 (5 bases). Trimming left V 2 bases short and J 0 bases short, with 23 bases between. The CDR3 is made up of 19 amino acids. The germline gives CDR1 SGHNT, CDR2 YENEEA. The CDR3 region is CASSLCPDRVVPSSYEQYF. The CDR3 region has the DNA TGTGCCAGCAGCTTATGCCCCGACAGAGTAGTACCGAGCTCCTACGAGCAGTACTTC.

This sequence joins TRBV10-2 and TRBJ1-2; 8 bases align to TRBD1. Trimming cost V 3 bases and J 6 bases; bases outside gene matches: 3. Germline CDR1 reads WSHSY; CDR2 reads SAAADI. The CDR3 spans 13 residues. CDR3 in amino acids: CASSDGTGHGYTF. DNA of the CDR3: TGCGCCAGCAGTGACGGGACAGGACATGGCTACACCTTC.

The chain recombines TRBV14 with TRBJ2-5; 12 nucleotides align to TRBD2. The CDR3 is 18 residues long. Unmatched junction bases numbered 7, after V lost 1 base and J lost 1 base. Germline values: CDR1 SGHDN, CDR2 FVKESK. The CDR3 DNA sequence: TGTGCCAGCAGCCAAGGACTAGCGGGAGACCCGCGCCAAGAGACCCAGTACTTC. Residues: CASSQGLAGDPRQETQYF. Full variable domain (rest looked up from reference TRBV14 and TRBJ2-5): EAGVTQFPSHSVIEKGQTVTLRCDPISGHDNLYWYRRVMGKEIKFLLHFVKESKQDESGMPNNRFLAERTGGTYSTLKVQPAELEDSGVYFCASSQGLAGDPRQETQYFGPGTRLLVL.

In regard to this clone: The identical CDR3 is also encoded by other nucleotide sequences in the sample. The J gene is TRBJ2-7, the V gene TRBV7-9, with unresolved D. V lost 0 bases and J 2 bases, leaving 8 bases between the germline ends. The CDR3 extends over 14 amino acids. Germline assignment: CDR1 SEHNR and CDR2 FQNEAQ (reference sequence). CDR3 protein: CASSLAGGAYEQYF. CDR3 DNA: TGTGCCAGCAGCTTAGCCGGCGGAGCCTACGAGCAGTACTTC.

V gene TRBV7-9 combines with J gene TRBJ1-2; D is perhaps TRBD1 (5 bases). The CDR3 consists of 15 residues. Germline-derived CDR1 and CDR2 are SEHNR and FQNEAQ (reference sequence). With 5 bases removed from V and 7 bases from J, the gap between germline ends came to 20 bases. The CDR3 bases are TGTGCCAGCAGCCTCGCTGGGGCTTCAGAAGGTGGCTACACCTTC. It codes for CASSLAGASEGGYTF.

The DNA for the CDR3 is TGTGCCAGCAGCCTTCAGGGGGCTGAGGGTGAAAAACTGTTTTTT. It yields the protein CASSLQGAEGEKLFF. This rearrangement joins TRBV7-9 to TRBJ1-4; 8 bases agree with TRBD1. The V and J ends lost 5 bases and 7 bases, in that order; junction bases with no gene match: 9. The germline gives CDR1 SEHNR, CDR2 FQNEAQ (reference sequence). The CDR3 extends over 15 amino acids.

The chain carries TRBV11-2 and TRBJ2-5, with 7 bases matching TRBD2. Trimming removed 5 bases from V and 4 bases from J; junction bases left unmatched: 10. The CDR3 is 15 amino acids. The germline V gene encodes CDR1 SGHAT and CDR2 FQNNGV. The CDR3 bases are TGTGCCAGCAGCCGAACCCCGAGGGAGGGAGAGACCCAGTACTTC. This gives the protein CASSRTPREGETQYF.

V gene TRBV11-1 combines with J gene TRBJ1-2; D not resolved. Germline loops: CDR1 SGHAT, CDR2 FQDESV (reference sequence). V was clipped by 3 bases and J by 2 bases, with 7 bases between them. This CDR3 spans 13 amino acids. CDR3 bases: TGTGCCAGCAGCTTTGGGTCAAACTATGGCTACACCTTC. It encodes CASSFGSNYGYTF.

The chain carries TRBV11-2 and TRBJ2-1; unclear D gene. V lost 3 bases to trimming and J lost 8 bases, with 5 bases between them. CDR1 is SGHAT and CDR2 is FQNNGV in the germline V gene. The CDR3 totals 11 residues. The CDR3 DNA reads TGTGCCAGCAGCTTTAGTGATGAGCAGTTCTTC. This translates into CASSFSDEQFF.

The sample holds one count of this clone. This sequence joins TRBV6-5 and TRBJ1-1; tentative D call: TRBD1 (6 bases). The CDR3 covers 14 residues. The germline V and J ends were trimmed by 2 bases and 7 bases, with 14 bases remaining between them. Germline loops: CDR1 MNHEY, CDR2 SVGAGI. CDR3 in amino acids: CASSYLTGWDEAFF. CDR3 sequence (DNA): TGTGCCAGCAGTTACCTTACAGGGTGGGATGAAGCTTTCTTT.

This clone was detected only a few times. The chain links TRBV30 to TRBJ1-4, with D unresolved. Looked up from germline, CDR1 is GTSNPN and CDR2 is SVGIG (reference sequence). CDR3 length: 13 amino acids. V was pared by 4 bases and J by 8 bases, with 14 bases between. The CDR3 spells CAWNGLPKEKLFF. In DNA, the CDR3 is TGTGCCTGGAACGGGCTGCCGAAAGAAAAACTGTTTTTT.

This chain joins TRBV19 and TRBJ2-2; no firm D call. Germline CDR1 LNHDA, CDR2 SQIVND (reference sequence). The CDR3 extends over 14 amino acids. Deletions cut 6 bases from V and 6 bases from J, with 14 bases between. The CDR3 DNA is TGTGCCAGTAGCCCTGCCTCGCAATCCGGGGAGCTGTTTTTT. Its translation is CASSPASQSGELFF.

In this sample, this clone turned up once. V usage is TRBV25-1 and J usage is TRBJ2-5, with 8 bases lining up with TRBD2. The CDR3 consists of 15 residues. Germline CDR1 reads MGHDK; CDR2 reads SYGVNS. The J segment lost 4 bases and the V segment lost 4 bases, leaving 8 bases of the junction unmatched. The CDR3 DNA reads as TGTGCCAGCAGTGCGCCGGGACTAGTTGGAGAGACCCAGTACTTC. This gives the protein CASSAPGLVGETQYF.

The chain is built from TRBV30 and TRBJ1-5; D gene ambiguous. CDR3 length: 12 residues. Trimming removed 5 bases at V and 5 bases at J, with 10 bases between. Germline CDR1 reads GTSNPN; CDR2 reads SVGIG (reference sequence). CDR3 sequence reads: CAWGNGDQPQHF. The CDR3 coding sequence is TGTGCCTGGGGTAACGGGGATCAGCCCCAGCATTTT.

This clone was found a few times. The genes are TRBV27 and TRBJ2-2; D unresolved. Between the trimmed V and J ends, which lost 7 bases and 2 bases, there was a span of 14 bases. CDR1 MNHEY and CDR2 SMNVEV come from the germline V gene (reference sequence). The CDR3 has 15 amino acids. This chain's CDR3 is CASKARHINTGELFF. The CDR3 DNA reads TGTGCCAGCAAGGCCCGGCACATTAACACCGGGGAGCTGTTTTTT.

Of note for this clone: In the same sample, other DNA sequences code for this CDR3. The rearrangement joins TRBV6-1 to TRBJ2-2; a weak D match, TRBD2 (5 bases). The V gene lost 4 bases and the J gene lost 2 bases, with 5 bases spanning the gap. The CDR3 consists of 13 residues. Germline V gene data show CDR1 as MNHNS and CDR2 as SASEGT. In DNA form, the CDR3 reads TGTGCCAGCAGTGGGACTAACACCGGGGAGCTGTTTTTT. Its protein product is CASSGTNTGELFF.

The chain links TRBV7-9 to TRBJ2-7; TRBD2 is a possible D gene (5 bases). The V end lost 5 bases, the J end lost 7 bases, and 9 bases lay between the germline ends. The CDR3 has 11 amino acids. Germline V CDR1 and CDR2: SEHNR, FQNEAQ (reference sequence). The CDR3 region is CASSRGREQYF. The CDR3 DNA reads as TGTGCCAGCAGCCGAGGGCGGGAGCAGTACTTC.

This chain links TRBV18 with TRBJ1-1; perhaps TRBD1 as D (6 bases). The CDR3 is made up of 13 amino acids. V lost 5 bases and J lost 3, with 10 bases in between. Germline V CDR1 and CDR2: KGHSH, LQKENI. The CDR3 here is CASSSNRDTEAFF. DNA of the CDR3: TGTGCCAGCTCATCCAACAGGGACACTGAAGCTTTCTTT. The variable domain in full, with the rest retrieved from reference TRBV18 and TRBJ1-1, is NAGVMQNPRHLVRRRGQEARLRCSPMKGHSHVYWYRQLPEEGLKFMVYLQKENIIDESGMPKERFSAEFPKEGPSILRIQQVVRGDSAAYFCASSSNRDTEAFFGQGTRLTVV.

The V call is TRBV29-1, the J call TRBJ2-7; TRBD1 or TRBD2 may be the D gene (5 bases each). V was pared by 7 bases and J by 2 bases, with 18 bases between. The CDR3 consists of 14 residues. Germline loops: CDR1 SQVTM, CDR2 ANQGSEA. This CDR3 is CSASLSGGPYEQYF. Here the CDR3 DNA reads TGCAGCGCCTCCTTGAGTGGGGGACCCTACGAGCAGTACTTC.

As regards this clone: A read error likely explains this, since a far larger clone differs by one base. This sample includes further DNA sequences coding for the same CDR3. This chain uses TRBV30 with TRBJ2-5; 7 bases are a match to TRBD1. Germline CDR1 reads GTSNPN; CDR2 reads SVGIG (reference sequence). This CDR3 spans 12 amino acids. The CDR3, as DNA: TGTGCCTGGAGAGGGGGCGCAGAGACCCAATACTTC. Protein sequence: CAWRGGAETQYF.